A selection of T cell receptor beta chains follows, all from one sample in a study of shared clonotypes between healthy human individuals. The table came from immunoSEQ multiplex PCR; TCRdb's copy has only in-frame clones and leaves some out. In the table there are about 680,000 clones, about 92% of which are singletons. Sequencing input: naive CD8+ T cells sorted from blood. Source of these receptors: a man in his thirties or forties in good health. Both conserved end residues are part of each CDR3. The D gene is left open where the match is weak. Some rows mark clone size as missing; the rest say once, few, many or name a class of expanded clone.

clone size: NA
V gene: TRBV10-3
D gene: NA
J gene: TRBJ1-2
CDR3 DNA: TGTGCCATCAGTGAGGGACCGGACAGCTTTTATGGCTACACCTTC
CDR3 protein: CAISEGPDSFYGYTF

clone size: NA
V gene: TRBV7-6
D gene: NA
J gene: TRBJ2-7
CDR3 DNA: TGTGCCAGCAGCTTACCGACCGCAGGACATGAAAGGCACTTC
CDR3 protein: CASSLPTAGHERHF

clone size: NA
V gene: TRBV2
D gene: NA
J gene: TRBJ2-1
CDR3 DNA: TGTGCCAGCAGTGAACAGGAGGGGAGCTCCTACAATGAGCAGTTCTTC
CDR3 protein: CASSEQEGSSYNEQFF

clone size: NA
V gene: TRBV28
D gene: TRBD1
J gene: TRBJ2-5
CDR3 DNA: TGTGCCAGCAGTTTAATACCGGGACAGGGGACGGAGACCCAGTACTTC
CDR3 protein: CASSLIPGQGTETQYF

clone size: NA
V gene: TRBV5-4
D gene: TRBD1
J gene: TRBJ1-3
CDR3 DNA: TGTGCCAGCATACGCGGGACAGGGTCCGGAAACACCATATATTTT
CDR3 protein: CASIRGTGSGNTIYF

clone size: few
V gene: TRBV11-2
D gene: TRBD1
J gene: TRBJ1-5
CDR3 DNA: TGTGCCAGCAGCCAGCCGGGGACAGATCAGCCCCAGCATTTT
CDR3 protein: CASSQPGTDQPQHF

clone size: NA
V gene: TRBV9
D gene: TRBD2
J gene: TRBJ2-2
CDR3 DNA: TGTGCCAGCAGCGTAAGACTAGCAGCGACCACCGGGGAGCTGTTTTTT
CDR3 protein: CASSVRLAATTGELFF

clone size: NA
V gene: TRBV29-1
D gene: NA
J gene: TRBJ1-2
CDR3 DNA: TGCAGCGTTGAAGACAGACTAGCCTATGGCTACACCTTC
CDR3 protein: CSVEDRLAYGYTF

clone size: NA
V gene: TRBV10-3
D gene: TRBD2
J gene: TRBJ2-3
CDR3 DNA: TGTGCCATCAGGGCGGACGGGAGGACAGATACGCAGTATTTT
CDR3 protein: CAIRADGRTDTQYF

clone size: once
V gene: TRBV7-9
D gene: NA
J gene: TRBJ1-3
CDR3 DNA: TGTGCCAGCAGCTTAGAAAGGCCCGCCTCTGGAAACACCATATATTTT
CDR3 protein: CASSLERPASGNTIYF

clone size: NA
V gene: TRBV7-9
D gene: NA
J gene: TRBJ2-5
CDR3 DNA: TGTGCCAGCAGCTTGGAAGGGACGGGAGAGACCCAGTACTTC
CDR3 protein: CASSLEGTGETQYF

clone size: NA
V gene: TRBV9
D gene: NA
J gene: TRBJ2-7
CDR3 DNA: TGTGCCAGCACCCCTAACGGGCGACTCTACGAGCAGTACTTC
CDR3 protein: CASTPNGRLYEQYF

clone size: NA
V gene: TRBV7-9
D gene: NA
J gene: TRBJ1-2
CDR3 DNA: TGTGCCAGCAGCTTAGGTGCGGTTATGCTGGGCTACACCTTC
CDR3 protein: CASSLGAVMLGYTF

clone size: NA
V gene: TRBV2
D gene: TRBD2
J gene: TRBJ2-5
CDR3 DNA: TGTGCCAGCAAGGCGTCTAGCGGGATACAAGAGACCCAGTACTTC
CDR3 protein: CASKASSGIQETQYF

clone size: once
V gene: TRBV11-2
D gene: NA
J gene: TRBJ1-1
CDR3 DNA: TGTGCCAGCAGCTTAGTACGGACTGAAGCTTTCTTT
CDR3 protein: CASSLVRTEAFF

clone size: NA
V gene: TRBV6-1
D gene: TRBD1
J gene: TRBJ2-7
CDR3 DNA: TGTGCCAGCAGTGAAACCGGGACAGGGGGCGACGAGCAGTACTTC
CDR3 protein: CASSETGTGGDEQYF

clone size: few
V gene: TRBV6-1
D gene: NA
J gene: TRBJ1-4
CDR3 DNA: TGTGCCAGCAGTGAGGTCGGGGCAACTAATGAAAAACTGTTTTTT
CDR3 protein: CASSEVGATNEKLFF

clone size: once
V gene: TRBV9
D gene: NA
J gene: TRBJ2-1
CDR3 DNA: TGTGCCAGCAGCGGCATAGGGTCCACGAGGGATGAGCAGTTCTTC
CDR3 protein: CASSGIGSTRDEQFF

clone size: NA
V gene: TRBV28
D gene: NA
J gene: TRBJ1-2
CDR3 DNA: TGTGCCAGCAGTAGATTGAACTATGGCTACACCTTC
CDR3 protein: CASSRLNYGYTF

clone size: NA
V gene: TRBV7-6
D gene: NA
J gene: TRBJ2-7
CDR3 DNA: TGTGCCAGCAGTTTACAGGGTTCCGAGCAGTACTTC
CDR3 protein: CASSLQGSEQYF

clone size: NA
V gene: TRBV5-8
D gene: TRBD1
J gene: TRBJ1-5
CDR3 DNA: TGTGCCAGCAGTAAGATCCGGGACAGGGATTTGTGGCAGCCCCAGCATTTT
CDR3 protein: CASSKIRDRDLWQPQHF

clone size: NA
V gene: TRBV7-9
D gene: NA
J gene: TRBJ2-7
CDR3 DNA: TGTGCCAGCAGCTATTCAGGGTCCTCTTCGGACGAGCAGTACTTC
CDR3 protein: CASSYSGSSSDEQYF

clone size: NA
V gene: TRBV27
D gene: TRBD1
J gene: TRBJ1-2
CDR3 DNA: TGTGCCAGCAGTTTAAAGGTTTATTCGGGACAGTATGGCTACACCTTC
CDR3 protein: CASSLKVYSGQYGYTF

clone size: NA
V gene: TRBV21-1
D gene: NA
J gene: TRBJ1-2
CDR3 DNA: TGTGCCAGCAGCAAAGGCGGGGGGGACTATGGCTACACCTTC
CDR3 protein: CASSKGGGDYGYTF

clone size: NA
V gene: TRBV7-9
D gene: NA
J gene: TRBJ1-5
CDR3 DNA: TGTGCCAGCAGCAGCCCAGGTGATCAGCCCCAGCATTTT
CDR3 protein: CASSSPGDQPQHF

clone size: NA
V gene: TRBV9
D gene: NA
J gene: TRBJ2-1
CDR3 DNA: TGTGCCAGCAGCGTAGAAGTCGATGAGCAGTTCTTC
CDR3 protein: CASSVEVDEQFF

clone size: once
V gene: TRBV28
D gene: NA
J gene: TRBJ1-2
CDR3 DNA: TGTGCCAGCAGTTTTGGCACGGAAGGCTATGGCTACACCTTC
CDR3 protein: CASSFGTEGYGYTF

clone size: NA
V gene: TRBV5-1
D gene: NA
J gene: TRBJ2-7
CDR3 DNA: TGCGCCAGCAGCCAACCTCCCCCCGGTTTAAGCTCCTACGAGCAGTACTTC
CDR3 protein: CASSQPPPGLSSYEQYF

clone size: NA
V gene: TRBV27
D gene: TRBD2
J gene: TRBJ2-7
CDR3 DNA: TGTGCCAGCGGCAAGGGCGGGGGCTCCTACGAGCAGTACTTC
CDR3 protein: CASGKGGGSYEQYF

clone size: NA
V gene: TRBV4-1
D gene: TRBD1
J gene: TRBJ1-1
CDR3 DNA: TGCGCCAGCAGCCTATGGGACAGTCCTAGTGAAGCTTTCTTT
CDR3 protein: CASSLWDSPSEAFF

clone size: NA
V gene: TRBV6-5
D gene: NA
J gene: TRBJ1-1
CDR3 DNA: TGTGCCAGCAGTTACTCGTGGGGCTTGAACACTGAAGCTTTCTTT
CDR3 protein: CASSYSWGLNTEAFF

clone size: NA
V gene: TRBV5-1
D gene: NA
J gene: TRBJ1-1
CDR3 DNA: TGCGCCAGCAGCTTTAGGTCCTCTAACACTGAAGCTTTCTTT
CDR3 protein: CASSFRSSNTEAFF

clone size: NA
V gene: TRBV11-2
D gene: NA
J gene: TRBJ2-4
CDR3 DNA: TGTGCCAGCAGCTTAGTCGACGGTGAAATAGCCAAAAACATTCAGTACTTC
CDR3 protein: CASSLVDGEIAKNIQYF

clone size: NA
V gene: TRBV7-2
D gene: NA
J gene: TRBJ2-7
CDR3 DNA: TGTGCCAGCAGCTTAGAGGACAGCCCCCATTTCTACGAGCAGTACTTC
CDR3 protein: CASSLEDSPHFYEQYF

clone size: NA
V gene: TRBV7-9
D gene: NA
J gene: TRBJ2-1
CDR3 DNA: TGTGCCAGCAGAGGGTACAATGAGCAGTTCTTC
CDR3 protein: CASRGYNEQFF

clone size: NA
V gene: TRBV7-6
D gene: NA
J gene: TRBJ2-7
CDR3 DNA: TGTGCCAGCAGCGCCCGTGGGTCTTCCTACGAGCAGTACTTC
CDR3 protein: CASSARGSSYEQYF

clone size: once
V gene: TRBV28
D gene: TRBD2
J gene: TRBJ2-7
CDR3 DNA: TGTGCCAGCAGTCCTCCGGGACTAGCGTCATACGAGCAGTACTTC
CDR3 protein: CASSPPGLASYEQYF

clone size: NA
V gene: TRBV7-2
D gene: NA
J gene: TRBJ2-2
CDR3 DNA: TGTGCCAGCAGCCCCAGTATCGGGGAGCTGTTTTTT
CDR3 protein: CASSPSIGELFF

clone size: NA
V gene: TRBV5-1
D gene: TRBD2
J gene: TRBJ2-5
CDR3 DNA: TGCGCCAGCAGCTTGGCACTTACTAGCGGGGCTGAAGAGACCCAGTACTTC
CDR3 protein: CASSLALTSGAEETQYF